The 27 T cell receptor beta chains in this list originate from one sample, sequenced in a study of T cell responses to AZD1222 COVID-19 vaccine. Method: immunoSEQ multiplex PCR; TCRdb's copy keeps in-frame clones and lacks some. Seen here are tens of thousands of clones, around 86% observed once, and the top ten hold about 6%. Sequenced material: peripheral blood, taken on day 0 of AZD1222 vaccination. The receptors originated from an adult in good health.

The sample holds a few counts of this clone. The chain combines TRBV7-2 with TRBJ1-1; D is unresolved. V was cut by 7 bases and J by 1 base, with 10 bases left in between. Germline-derived CDR1 and CDR2 are SGHTA and FQGNSA. This CDR3 contains 13 residues. DNA for the CDR3: TGTGCCAGCATGCGGTTCGGGAACACTGAAGCTTTCTTT. Its translation is CASMRFGNTEAFF.

The V gene is TRBV27, the J gene TRBJ1-6; TRBD1 might be the D (5 bases). The germline gives CDR1 MNHEY, CDR2 SMNVEV (reference sequence). The CDR3 is 14 residues long. V lost 4 bases, J lost 3 bases, and 7 bases lay in between. CDR3 sequence (DNA): TGTGCCAGCAGTTCGGGGGTCTATAATTCACCCCTCCACTTT. The encoded protein is CASSSGVYNSPLHF.

This sequence joins TRBV7-9 and TRBJ2-7; 7 bases match TRBD2. V shed 1 base, J shed 1 base, and the junction held 1 base outside the gene matches. CDR3 length: 14 residues. Germline-derived CDR1 and CDR2 are SEHNR and FQNEAQ (reference sequence). The DNA for the CDR3 is TGTGCCAGCAGCTTAGAGCGGGAATCCTACGAGCAGTACTTC. Translated: CASSLERESYEQYF.

Here the CDR3 DNA reads TGTGCCAGCAGTTACTCGACGGGGGTTGGTTCACCCCTCCACTTT. This gives the protein CASSYSTGVGSPLHF. The chain is built from TRBV6-5 and TRBJ1-6; possible D gene TRBD1, 5 bases. The CDR3 loop spans 15 amino acids. V was clipped by 0 bases and J by 9 bases, with 12 bases between them. Germline V gene data show CDR1 as MNHEY and CDR2 as SVGAGI.

The V and J genes are TRBV13 and TRBJ1-1; D remains unclear. Trimming shortened V by 0 bases and J by 2 bases, and 7 bases separated the two germline ends. Germline-derived CDR1 and CDR2 are PRHDT and FYEKMQ (reference sequence). The CDR3 has 14 residues. The CDR3 reads CASSLGRPNTEAFF. In DNA, the CDR3 is TGTGCCAGCAGCTTAGGGAGACCTAACACTGAAGCTTTCTTT.

The chain uses TRBV7-6 and TRBJ2-7; D may be TRBD1 or TRBD2 (5 bases each). Germline loops: CDR1 SGHVS, CDR2 FNYEAQ. V lost 5 bases to trimming and J lost 7 bases, with 15 bases between them. This CDR3 has 13 amino acids. CDR3 residues: CASSTGTRREQYF. DNA of the CDR3: TGTGCCAGCAGCACTGGGACCCGGAGGGAGCAGTACTTC.

The chain employs TRBV3-1 (or the pseudogene TRBV3-2) and TRBJ2-1; 7 bases fit TRBD2. Germline values: CDR1 LGHDT, CDR2 YNNKEL (reference sequence). The length of the CDR3 is 13 residues. V lost 7 bases to trimming and J lost 5 bases; unmatched junction nucleotides: 5. CDR3 in DNA: TGTGCCAGCATAGGGGACTACGACAATGAGCAGTTCTTC. The encoded protein is CASIGDYDNEQFF.

The chain employs TRBV19 and TRBJ1-1; unclear D gene. CDR1 LNHDA and CDR2 SQIVND come from the germline V gene (reference sequence). This CDR3 is built from 13 residues. Trimming left V 7 bases short and J 3 bases short, with 12 bases between. The CDR3 region is CASNEERYTEAFF. The CDR3 region has the DNA TGTGCCAGTAACGAGGAGAGGTACACTGAAGCTTTCTTT.

V usage is TRBV7-9 and J usage is TRBJ2-1; 9 bases match TRBD2. Trimming took 8 bases from V and 0 from J; bases not matched to a gene: 2. This CDR3 is 14 amino acids long. In germline, CDR1 is SEHNR, CDR2 FQNEAQ (reference sequence). The CDR3 nucleotides read TGTGCCAGCGGGACTAGCCTCTCCTACAATGAGCAGTTCTTC. Its protein is CASGTSLSYNEQFF. Based on the CDR3 plus reference TRBV7-9 and TRBJ2-1, the full variable domain is DTGVSQNPRHKITKRGQNVTFRCDPISEHNRLYWYRQTLGQGPEFLTYFQNEAQLEKSRLLSDRFSAERPKGSFSTLEIQRTEQGDSAMYLCASGTSLSYNEQFFGPGTRLTVL.

V is TRBV18 and J is TRBJ2-6; D gene ambiguous. V was pared by 2 bases and J by 2 bases, with 7 bases between. CDR1 KGHSH and CDR2 LQKENI come from the germline V gene. CDR3 size: 15 residues. For the CDR3, the DNA is TGTGCCAGCTCACCAGGTCAGGCTGGGGCCAACGTCCTGACTTTC. Its translation: CASSPGQAGANVLTF.

This chain connects TRBV5-4 to TRBJ1-3; TRBD1 is a possible D gene (6 bases). The CDR3 runs to 17 residues. V lost 3 bases to trimming and J lost 0 bases, with 16 bases between them. In germline, CDR1 is SGHNT, CDR2 YYREEE (reference sequence). CDR3 nucleotides: TGTGCCAGCAGCTGGGGGGCCGGGACACTCTCTGGAAACACCATATATTTT. Translating it yields CASSWGAGTLSGNTIYF.

The chain links TRBV7-9 to TRBJ1-1, with TRBD1 identical over 7 bases. CDR3 length: 13 amino acids. CDR1 is SEHNR and CDR2 is FQNEAQ in the germline V gene (reference sequence). The junction had 6 bases not matched to a gene; V was cut back by 2 bases and J by 9 bases. Here the CDR3 reads CASSLSTGQKAFF. Here the CDR3 DNA reads TGTGCCAGCAGCTTATCTACGGGACAGAAAGCTTTCTTT. The entire variable domain, with the rest obtained from reference TRBV7-9 and TRBJ1-1, is as follows: DTGVSQNPRHKITKRGQNVTFRCDPISEHNRLYWYRQTLGQGPEFLTYFQNEAQLEKSRLLSDRFSAERPKGSFSTLEIQRTEQGDSAMYLCASSLSTGQKAFFGQGTRLTVV.

The chain uses TRBV10-1 and TRBJ2-2, with TRBD1 matching over 7 bases. From germline, CDR1 is WNHNN and CDR2 SYGVQD (reference sequence). V shed 10 bases, J shed 4 bases, and the junction held 6 bases outside the gene matches. This CDR3 region has 13 residues. Here the CDR3 DNA reads TGCGCCACCAGACAGGGTCCCACCGGGGAGCTGTTTTTT. Protein: CATRQGPTGELFF.

The V call is TRBV6-2 or TRBV6-3, the J call TRBJ2-3; unclear D gene. With 5 bases removed from V and 2 bases from J, the gap between germline ends came to 14 bases. Germline V gene data show CDR1 as MNHEY and CDR2 as SVGEGT. The CDR3 is made up of 15 amino acids. CDR3 sequence: CASSPNVAVTDTQYF. The CDR3 region has the DNA TGTGCCAGCAGTCCCAACGTAGCAGTCACAGATACGCAGTATTTT.

This chain connects TRBV9 to TRBJ2-4; 8 nucleotides match TRBD2. Trimming removed 3 bases from V and 8 bases from J; junction bases left unmatched: 13. The CDR3 loop spans 16 amino acids. Germline-derived CDR1 and CDR2 are SGDLS and YYNGEE. CDR3 bases: TGTGCCAGCAGCGCAAGGACTAGCACAGGGAGAGACATTCAGTACTTC. It specifies CASSARTSTGRDIQYF.

The chain has TRBV6-6 and TRBJ1-2, with D maybe TRBD1 (5 bases). V was shortened by 5 bases and J by 8 bases, with 12 bases between the two germline ends. In germline, CDR1 is MNHNY, CDR2 SVGAGI (reference sequence). This CDR3 contains 12 residues. The CDR3 reads CASSATVLGYTF. The CDR3 coding sequence is TGTGCCAGCAGTGCGACAGTTTTGGGCTACACCTTC.

This clone appeared a single time. This sequence joins TRBV14 and TRBJ1-5, with D uncertain. There are 13 residues in the CDR3. The germline V and J ends were trimmed by 0 bases and 7 bases, with 7 bases remaining between them. Germline values: CDR1 SGHDN, CDR2 FVKESK. CDR3 sequence (DNA): TGTGCCAGCAGCCAAGAACTGAGACAGCCCCAGCATTTT. Translated: CASSQELRQPQHF.

The J gene is TRBJ1-5, the V gene TRBV30; 7 bases map to TRBD1. V was pared by 2 bases and J by 0 bases, with 10 bases of the junction left unmatched. The germline V gene has CDR1 GTSNPN and CDR2 SVGIG (reference sequence). The CDR3 contains 17 residues. CDR3: CAWSSTRQGGSNQPQHF. In nucleotides, the CDR3 is TGTGCCTGGAGTTCGACCCGACAGGGTGGTAGCAATCAGCCCCAGCATTTT.

This sequence joins TRBV5-4 and TRBJ2-5; D is ambiguous. Trimming shortened V by 1 base and J by 5 bases, and 9 bases separated the two germline ends. The CDR3 extends over 13 amino acids. Germline-derived CDR1 and CDR2 are SGHNT and YYREEE (reference sequence). CDR3 region: CASSLMRRETQYF. DNA of the CDR3: TGTGCCAGCAGCTTGATGAGGCGGGAGACCCAGTACTTC. Full variable domain (remainder filled in from reference TRBV5-4 and TRBJ2-5): ETGVTQSPTHLIKTRGQQVTLRCSSQSGHNTVSWYQQALGQGPQFIFQYYREEENGRGNFPPRFSGLQFPNYSSELNVNALELDDSALYLCASSLMRRETQYFGPGTRLLVL.

The chain combines TRBV11-3 with TRBJ1-1; tentative D call: TRBD1 (5 bases). CDR1 and CDR2 (germline): SGHNT, YENEEA. The CDR3 is 13 amino acids. The V end lost 4 bases, the J end lost 3 bases, and 9 bases lay between the germline ends. The CDR3: CASSSMGDTEAFF. As DNA, the CDR3 is TGTGCCAGCAGCTCAATGGGGGACACTGAAGCTTTCTTT.

This chain joins TRBV19 and TRBJ1-1; 7 bases line up with TRBD1. This CDR3 spans 16 amino acids. Germline V gene sequence: CDR1 LNHDA, CDR2 SQIVND (reference sequence). Trimming at V came to 4 bases and at J to 1 base, leaving 9 bases not matched to a gene. For the CDR3, the DNA is TGTGCCAGTAGTAGGGCGCCGGGACAGCCGAACACTGAAGCTTTCTTT. It yields the protein CASSRAPGQPNTEAFF.

Details on this clone: Being one base from a much bigger clone, this may be a read error. The CDR3 spells CASSLWANTEAFF. CDR3 DNA sequence: TGTGCCAGCAGTTTATGGGCGAACACTGAAGCTTTCTTT. The J gene is TRBJ1-1, the V gene TRBV27; D not resolved. This CDR3 is 13 amino acids long. Germline V lookup: CDR1 MNHEY, CDR2 SMNVEV (reference sequence). V shed 1 base and J shed 1 base, with 4 bases lying between them.

The V gene is TRBV11-3, the J gene TRBJ2-1; 8 bases agree with TRBD1. The germline gives CDR1 SGHNT, CDR2 YENEEA. The CDR3 has 13 amino acids. Trimming took 4 bases from V and 9 from J; bases not matched to a gene: 5. The CDR3 region is CASSSITGGEQFF. The CDR3 DNA follows: TGTGCCAGCAGCTCAATAACAGGGGGTGAGCAGTTCTTC.

V gene TRBV9 combines with J gene TRBJ2-5; D is uncertain. Trimming left V 0 bases short and J 6 bases short, with 15 bases between. The V gene's germline CDR1 is SGDLS and CDR2 YYNGEE. The CDR3 is 15 amino acids. The CDR3 is CASSVASSLEQTQYF. CDR3 in DNA: TGTGCCAGCAGCGTAGCTAGTAGCCTGGAGCAGACCCAGTACTTC.

This rearrangement joins TRBV5-1 to TRBJ2-1, with 7 bases that match TRBD1. The CDR3 loop spans 14 amino acids. The germline CDR1 and CDR2 sequences are SGHRS and YFSETQ. V shed 4 bases, J shed 8 bases, and the junction held 9 bases outside the gene matches. The CDR3 nucleotides are TGCGCCAGCAGCCCCCAGGACAGGCTCGATGAGCAGTTCTTC. Its protein product is CASSPQDRLDEQFF.

Only one count was recorded for this clone. The gene calls are TRBV19 and TRBJ2-2; no reliable D call. The CDR3 runs to 14 residues. The germline V gene encodes CDR1 LNHDA and CDR2 SQIVND (reference sequence). The germline V and J ends were trimmed by 7 bases and 0 bases, with 9 bases remaining between them. This CDR3 reads CASNGLANTGELFF. The CDR3 region has the DNA TGTGCCAGTAACGGTTTAGCGAACACCGGGGAGCTGTTTTTT.

This clone was picked up one time. The V call is TRBV20-1, the J call TRBJ2-7, with 10 positions matching TRBD2. After removal of 3 bases from V and 1 base from J, the junction contained 6 bases not matched to a gene. Germline loops: CDR1 DFQATT, CDR2 SNEGSKA (reference sequence). This CDR3 is built from 15 residues. The CDR3, as DNA: TGCAGTGCTAGTTCTAGCGGGAGTAGGTCCTACGAGCAGTACTTC. This sequence encodes CSASSSGSRSYEQYF.